A selection of T cell receptor beta chains follows, all from one sample in a study of a mutant IDH1 vaccine in newly diagnosed glioma. For these TCRs, the target antigens are not known. Libraries were prepared by immunoSEQ multiplex PCR; TCRdb keeps only in-frame clonotypes and omits some of them. Among about 27,000 clones listed, 60% to 80% were seen once. This material consisted of PBMCs, taken from a glioma patient whose treatment included an IDH1 peptide vaccine. Receptors were obtained from a man between 35 and 55 years old with glioma. CDR3s include the opening cysteine and the closing phenylalanine or tryptophan. The D gene is left open where the match is weak.

D gene	V gene	J gene	CDR3 length	CDR3 protein
TRBD1	TRBV6-6	TRBJ2-4	14	CASSYDRGKNIQYF
NA	TRBV7-2	TRBJ2-1	13	CASSFRYGNEQFF
NA	TRBV7-9	TRBJ1-1	14	CASSFPGKNTEAFF
NA	TRBV6-5	TRBJ1-2	13	CASSYSGGDGYTF
TRBD2	TRBV11-3	TRBJ2-4	14	CASSPGGNKNIQYF
NA	TRBV10-3	TRBJ1-1	14	CAISRPGANTEAFF
NA	TRBV14	TRBJ2-1	14	CASSQLRRDNEQFF
NA	TRBV6-5	TRBJ1-2	11	CASSQGGSYTF
TRBD2	TRBV7-6	TRBJ2-2	16	CASSETSGRHTGELFF
NA	TRBV7-2	TRBJ2-3	13	CASSAGTPPTQYF
NA	TRBV11-2	TRBJ2-1	16	CASSLERRGHRNEQFF
NA	TRBV2	TRBJ2-3	14	CASSGGLHTDTQYF
NA	TRBV7-9	TRBJ2-7	13	CASSPGLGYEQYF
NA	TRBV7-9	TRBJ1-1	15	CASSLSGGTNTEALF
TRBD1	TRBV6-5	TRBJ2-1	15	CASARDRDGSNEQFF
TRBD1	TRBV19	TRBJ2-2	15	CASSPNRGFAGELFF
NA	TRBV11-3	TRBJ2-5	15	CASSLDISPQETQYF
NA	TRBV2	TRBJ1-1	14	CASSVGGRNTEAFF
TRBD2	TRBV5-4	TRBJ2-2	17	CASSPSGPDSGTGELFF
NA	TRBV4-3	TRBJ2-1	14	CASSQEAPSREQFF
NA	TRBV4-3	TRBJ1-1	13	CASRSSGMSEAFF
TRBD1	TRBV5-1	TRBJ1-2	16	CASSLGGQGRIDGYTF
NA	TRBV4-1	TRBJ1-1	15	CASSQGYRDNTEAFF
NA	TRBV30	TRBJ1-5	13	CAWSRLSNQPQHF
NA	TRBV10-3	TRBJ2-3	12	CAISESGDTQYF
TRBD2	TRBV5-1	TRBJ2-1	17	CASSGLAGGPAYNEQFF
NA	TRBV19	TRBJ1-5	13	CASSPTWNQPQHF
NA	TRBV13	TRBJ2-7	14	CASSSPWSSYEQYF
TRBD1	TRBV6-6	TRBJ2-3	15	CASSPTGGDTDTQYF
NA	TRBV7-6	TRBJ2-3	12	CASSLGESTQYF
NA	TRBV4-1	TRBJ2-7	16	CASSRTLDSSTYEQYF
NA	TRBV19	TRBJ2-1	17	CASSNPRSSGGNNEQFF
NA	TRBV19	TRBJ1-6	15	CASQDPSSYNSPLHF
NA	TRBV11-2	TRBJ2-1	15	CASSLDRRDYNEQFF
NA	TRBV6-1	TRBJ2-7	12	CASRQTVGEQYF
TRBD2	TRBV5-6	TRBJ2-3	16	CASSLSPSGRTDTQYF
TRBD2	TRBV7-9	TRBJ2-1	14	CASSAGDPEYEQFF
TRBD2	TRBV29-1	TRBJ2-1	15	CSVPSLAGGPNEQFF
NA	TRBV19	TRBJ1-5	13	CASSIQSNQPQHF
NA	TRBV7-9	TRBJ1-4	15	CASSFTTESEEKLFF
TRBD1	TRBV15	TRBJ1-1	16	CATSRGWDRPNTEAFF